Presented here are 29 T cell receptor beta chains from one specimen sequenced in a study of cytomegalovirus exposure and HLA in healthy donors. Generated by immunoSEQ multiplex PCR, the TCRdb table keeps only in-frame clones and is missing some. The top ten clones hold around 3% of a sample with hundreds of thousands of clones, 87% of them seen once. The sequencing sample was made of PBMCs. The receptor source for this set is a man younger than 35 in good health and CMV-seronegative.

V and J are TRBV27 and TRBJ1-6; tentative D call: TRBD1 (6 bases). CDR3 length: 16 amino acids. Trimming stripped 0 bases from V and 7 bases from J, with 13 bases between. Germline CDR1 and CDR2: MNHEY and SMNVEV (reference sequence). CDR3 protein: CASSLSPGARNSPLHF. The CDR3 region has the DNA TGTGCCAGCAGTTTATCCCCAGGGGCGCGGAATTCACCCCTCCACTTT.

This rearrangement joins TRBV7-9 to TRBJ1-5; D may be TRBD1 (5 bases). Germline values: CDR1 SEHNR, CDR2 FQNEAQ (reference sequence). The CDR3 totals 13 residues. Deletions cut 7 bases from V and 7 bases from J, with 14 bases between. The CDR3 nucleotides read TGTGCCAGCACCCCGGGGGTCGGGCAGCCCCAGCATTTT. Translated, it gives CASTPGVGQPQHF.

V gene TRBV9 combines with J gene TRBJ1-1; unclear D gene. Looked up from germline, CDR1 is SGDLS and CDR2 is YYNGEE. Deletions cut 6 bases from V and 1 base from J, with 19 bases between. The CDR3 consists of 16 residues. CDR3 in DNA: TGTGCCAGCACCTCGGGAGGGTTAGGAGGGAACACTGAAGCTTTCTTT. Protein: CASTSGGLGGNTEAFF.

The V and J genes are TRBV5-6 and TRBJ2-1; 11 nucleotides align to TRBD2. The J segment lost 3 bases and the V segment lost 5 bases, leaving 4 bases of the junction unmatched. Germline CDR1 is SGHDT and CDR2 is YYEEEE. The CDR3 has 15 residues. The CDR3 here is CASSSLAGDYNEQFF. Written as DNA, the CDR3 is TGTGCCAGCAGTTCACTAGCGGGAGACTACAATGAGCAGTTCTTC.

The chain carries TRBV12-5 and TRBJ1-2, with 7 bases lining up with TRBD1. The CDR3 runs 16 residues. After removal of 0 bases from V and 5 bases from J, the junction contained 9 bases not matched to a gene. The germline gives CDR1 LGHNT, CDR2 FRNRAP. In DNA form, the CDR3 reads TGTGCTAGTGGTTTGGTATTACAGGGGATTAGGTATGGCTACACCTTC. Its protein product is CASGLVLQGIRYGYTF.

V is TRBV27 and J is TRBJ2-6; 7 bases map to TRBD1. The CDR3 totals 17 residues. V lost 3 bases, J lost 0 bases, and 5 bases stayed unmatched. Per the germline V gene, CDR1 is MNHEY and CDR2 is SMNVEV (reference sequence). The DNA of the CDR3 is TGTGCCAGCAGTTTCACAGGGGTAGTCTCTGGGGCCAACGTCCTGACTTTC. The encoded protein is CASSFTGVVSGANVLTF.

This chain uses TRBV2 with TRBJ1-4; a weak D match, TRBD1 (6 bases). The CDR3 length is 12 residues. The germline V gene encodes CDR1 SNHLY and CDR2 FYNNEI. V was shortened by 8 bases and J by 3 bases, with 7 bases between the two germline ends. CDR3 sequence (DNA): TGTGCCAGCGGACAGCCTAATGAAAAACTGTTTTTT. It encodes CASGQPNEKLFF.

This clone was observed a few times. V and J are TRBV6-6 and TRBJ1-5; D is unresolved. Trimming took off 0 bases at V and 10 bases at J, with 10 bases between the two ends. The CDR3 covers 13 residues. Germline values: CDR1 MNHNY, CDR2 SVGAGI (reference sequence). The CDR3 loop reads CASSYSRLEPQHF. DNA of the CDR3: TGTGCCAGCAGTTACTCAAGACTCGAACCCCAGCATTTT.

The rearrangement joins TRBV29-1 to TRBJ1-4; 10 positions agree with TRBD1. V lost 5 bases and J lost 5; bases outside the gene matches: 2. The CDR3 is 13 amino acids. Germline loops: CDR1 SQVTM, CDR2 ANQGSEA. The CDR3 is CSVSGQGNEKLFF. As DNA, the CDR3 is TGCAGCGTTTCGGGACAGGGGAATGAAAAACTGTTTTTT.

CDR3 nucleotides: TGCGCCAGCAGCTTGGGACGGGGGGCGGATACGCAGTATTTT. Protein sequence: CASSLGRGADTQYF. This rearrangement joins TRBV5-1 to TRBJ2-3, with D perhaps matching TRBD2 (7 bases). Germline CDR1 SGHRS, CDR2 YFSETQ. The CDR3 runs 14 residues. V lost 0 bases and J lost 6, with 11 bases in between.

Only a few counts were recorded for this clone. The V gene is TRBV27, the J gene TRBJ1-2; D unclear. V shed 3 bases and J shed 6 bases, with 11 bases lying between them. Germline loops: CDR1 MNHEY, CDR2 SMNVEV (reference sequence). This CDR3 spans 13 amino acids. The CDR3 bases are TGTGCCAGCAGTTTGACGACATACCATGGCTACACCTTC. Its translation: CASSLTTYHGYTF.

This clone was observed a handful of times. This chain joins TRBV7-9 and TRBJ2-7; TRBD2 aligns across 9 bases. Per germline, CDR1 SEHNR and CDR2 FQNEAQ (reference sequence). The V gene end was trimmed by 5 bases and the J gene end by 12 bases; junction bases not matched to a gene: 11. This CDR3 contains 13 residues. CDR3 sequence reads: CASSPEGAGGRYF. CDR3 coding DNA: TGTGCCAGCAGCCCAGAGGGAGCGGGAGGTCGGTACTTC.

The chain uses TRBV5-6 and TRBJ2-7, with D perhaps matching TRBD2 (6 bases). The V end lost 4 bases, the J end lost 0 bases, and 8 bases lay between the germline ends. The CDR3 extends over 13 amino acids. Germline lookup yields CDR1 SGHDT and CDR2 YYEEEE. The CDR3 region is CASSRTTSYEQYF. The CDR3 nucleotides read TGTGCCAGCAGCAGGACTACCTCCTACGAGCAGTACTTC.

The J gene is TRBJ2-1, the V gene TRBV6-5, with D tentatively TRBD2 (5 bases). CDR1 is MNHEY, CDR2 SVGAGI, per germline. This CDR3 region has 13 residues. V was shortened by 0 bases and J by 7 bases, with 7 bases between the two germline ends. DNA for the CDR3: TGTGCCAGCAGTTACTCAGAGGGTAATGAGCAGTTCTTC. Translation gives CASSYSEGNEQFF.

This CDR3 reads CASSLSAGELFF. The CDR3 DNA reads as TGTGCCAGCAGTTTATCCGCCGGGGAGCTGTTTTTT. This rearrangement joins TRBV27 to TRBJ2-2; D not certain. This CDR3 is built from 12 residues. Trimming took 0 bases from V and 6 from J, leaving 2 bases between them. Germline CDR1 reads MNHEY; CDR2 reads SMNVEV (reference sequence).

This clone was observed a few times. V is TRBV7-9 and J is TRBJ2-7; the match to TRBD2 covers 8 bases. Germline values: CDR1 SEHNR, CDR2 FQNEAQ (reference sequence). This CDR3 region has 15 residues. With 5 bases clipped from V and 3 bases from J, the junction kept 9 bases outside the gene matches. The DNA for the CDR3 is TGTGCCAGCAGCCGAAGCGGGGGAGCTCTCTACGAGCAGTACTTC. Protein: CASSRSGGALYEQYF.

The genes are TRBV28 and TRBJ1-3; no definite D call. V lost 3 bases, J lost 4 bases, and 7 bases lay in between. The CDR3 consists of 13 residues. Germline CDR1 is MDHEN and CDR2 is SYDVKM. CDR3 DNA sequence: TGTGCCAGCAGTTTGTCTAACGGAAACACCATATATTTT. This translates into CASSLSNGNTIYF.

This clone was counted once. The genes are TRBV7-9 and TRBJ2-3, with a weak D call TRBD2 (5 bases). Germline V gene data show CDR1 as SEHNR and CDR2 as FQNEAQ (reference sequence). Trimming pared 5 bases from V and 10 bases from J, leaving 10 bases between. This CDR3 contains 11 residues. DNA of the CDR3: TGTGCCAGCAGCAGCGGCCGGTCGCAGTATTTT. Encoded protein: CASSSGRSQYF.

CDR3 DNA sequence: TGCGCCGGCCGGGGTTCTACCTACGAGCAGTACTTC. This codes for CAGRGSTYEQYF. The gene calls are TRBV10-1 and TRBJ2-7; perhaps TRBD2 as D (5 bases). The ends were cut back, 11 bases at V and 2 bases at J, with 13 bases in the middle. Germline CDR1 is WNHNN and CDR2 is SYGVQD (reference sequence). The CDR3 is 12 amino acids.

This clone was counted a few times. This chain joins TRBV27 and TRBJ2-7; a possible D gene is TRBD1 (5 bases). V was shortened by 8 bases and J by 5 bases, with 10 bases between the two germline ends. The CDR3 is 11 amino acids. Per the germline V gene, CDR1 is MNHEY and CDR2 is SMNVEV (reference sequence). The chain's CDR3 is CASVLGDEQYF. As DNA, the CDR3 is TGTGCCAGCGTCCTAGGGGACGAGCAGTACTTC.

This chain links TRBV7-8 with TRBJ2-1; a possible D gene is TRBD2 (6 bases). V was clipped by 7 bases and J by 4 bases, with 17 bases between them. In germline, CDR1 is SGHVS, CDR2 FQNEAQ. The CDR3 is 15 residues long. The CDR3 loop is CASTITSRKYNEQFF. The CDR3 DNA reads TGTGCCAGCACCATCACTAGCAGAAAGTACAATGAGCAGTTCTTC.

The chain carries TRBV7-6 and TRBJ2-1; D might be TRBD2 (6 bases). Trimming pared 5 bases from V and 5 bases from J, leaving 28 bases between. There are 19 residues in the CDR3. Germline-derived CDR1 and CDR2 are SGHVS and FNYEAQ. The DNA of the CDR3 is TGTGCCAGCAGCCCCAAGTGGGGACTCCCTACGGCAACGGACAATGAGCAGTTCTTC. Its protein is CASSPKWGLPTATDNEQFF.

The J gene is TRBJ2-5, the V gene TRBV7-2; 9 bases are a match to TRBD1. The CDR3 extends over 14 amino acids. Germline V gene lookup returns CDR1 SGHTA and CDR2 FQGNSA. V lost 5 bases to trimming and J lost 2 bases; unmatched junction nucleotides: 3. The CDR3 DNA follows: TGTGCCAGCAGCGGGACAGGGCATCAAGAGACCCAGTACTTC. Protein product: CASSGTGHQETQYF. Full variable domain (remainder filled in from reference TRBV7-2 and TRBJ2-5): GAGVSQSPSNKVTEKGKDVELRCDPISGHTALYWYRQSLGQGLEFLIYFQGNSAPDKSGLPSDRFSAERTGGSVSTLTIQRTQQEDSAVYLCASSGTGHQETQYFGPGTRLLVL.

In this sample, this clone turned up once. The gene calls are TRBV7-2 and TRBJ1-5, with D perhaps matching TRBD1 (5 bases). This CDR3 contains 16 residues. Germline V gene sequence: CDR1 SGHTA, CDR2 FQGNSA. Deletions cut 5 bases from V and 2 bases from J, with 16 bases between. The CDR3 loop reads CASSPAPGSRNQPQHF. CDR3 DNA sequence: TGTGCCAGCAGCCCGGCCCCAGGGTCCCGCAATCAGCCCCAGCATTTT.

The chain recombines TRBV19 with TRBJ1-6, with D unresolved. Germline assignment: CDR1 LNHDA and CDR2 SQIVND (reference sequence). CDR3 length: 14 residues. The germline V and J ends were trimmed by 9 bases and 3 bases, with 12 bases remaining between them. CDR3: CASNTEGYNSPLHF. CDR3 nucleotide sequence: TGTGCCAGCAATACCGAGGGCTATAATTCACCCCTCCACTTT.

The rearrangement links TRBV27 to TRBJ2-3, with a possible D match to TRBD1 (5 bases). Trimming removed 3 bases from V and 5 bases from J, with 12 bases in between. The V gene's germline CDR1 is MNHEY and CDR2 SMNVEV (reference sequence). This CDR3 region has 14 residues. CDR3 amino acids: CASSFSRDGDTQYF. The CDR3 DNA follows: TGTGCCAGCAGTTTCAGCAGGGATGGAGATACGCAGTATTTT.

The chain employs TRBV29-1 and TRBJ2-2; a possible D gene is TRBD1 (5 bases). Germline loops: CDR1 SQVTM, CDR2 ANQGSEA. This CDR3 contains 13 residues. V was cut by 7 bases and J by 3 bases, with 12 bases left in between. In DNA, the CDR3 is TGCAGCGGTCAGGGTGTGTACACCGGGGAGCTGTTTTTT. This sequence encodes CSGQGVYTGELFF.

The chain employs TRBV6-6 and TRBJ2-1; 7 bases line up with TRBD1. The V gene end was trimmed by 0 bases and the J gene end by 8 bases; junction bases not matched to a gene: 10. Germline CDR1 MNHNY, CDR2 SVGAGI (reference sequence). This CDR3 has 16 amino acids. The CDR3 DNA reads as TGTGCCAGCAGTTACTCGAACAGGGGTGGAGGTGATGAGCAGTTCTTC. Translation gives CASSYSNRGGGDEQFF.

The chain joins TRBV5-6 to TRBJ2-7; a possible D gene is TRBD2 (5 bases). V dropped 0 bases and J dropped 4 bases, with 11 bases sitting between them. Germline V gene data show CDR1 as SGHDT and CDR2 as YYEEEE. The CDR3 length is 14 residues. Here the CDR3 reads CASSLVGVAYEQYF. CDR3 sequence (DNA): TGTGCCAGCAGCTTGGTCGGGGTCGCGTACGAGCAGTACTTC.